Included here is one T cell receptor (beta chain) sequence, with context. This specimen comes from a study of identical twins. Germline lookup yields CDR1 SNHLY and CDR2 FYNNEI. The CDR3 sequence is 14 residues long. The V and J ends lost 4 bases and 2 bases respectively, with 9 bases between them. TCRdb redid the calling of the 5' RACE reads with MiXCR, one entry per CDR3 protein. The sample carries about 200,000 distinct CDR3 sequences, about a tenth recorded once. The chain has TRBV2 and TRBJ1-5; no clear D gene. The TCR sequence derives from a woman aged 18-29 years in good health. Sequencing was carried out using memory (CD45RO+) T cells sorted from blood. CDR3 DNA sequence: TGTGCCAGCAGTGGTGATAATCGCAATCAGCCCCAGCATTTT. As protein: CASSGDNRNQPQHF.